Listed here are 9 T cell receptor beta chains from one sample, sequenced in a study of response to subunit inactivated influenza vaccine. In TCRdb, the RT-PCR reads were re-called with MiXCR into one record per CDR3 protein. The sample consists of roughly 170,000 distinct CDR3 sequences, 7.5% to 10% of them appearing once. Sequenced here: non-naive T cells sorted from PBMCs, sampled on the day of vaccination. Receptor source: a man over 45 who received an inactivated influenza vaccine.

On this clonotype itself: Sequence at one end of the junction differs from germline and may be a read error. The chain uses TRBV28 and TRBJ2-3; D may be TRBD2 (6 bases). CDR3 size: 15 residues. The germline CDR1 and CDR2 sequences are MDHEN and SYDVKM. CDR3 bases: TGTGCCAGCAGTTCTTGGGGGACTTACACAGATACGAAGTATTTT. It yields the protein CASSSWGTYTDTKYF.

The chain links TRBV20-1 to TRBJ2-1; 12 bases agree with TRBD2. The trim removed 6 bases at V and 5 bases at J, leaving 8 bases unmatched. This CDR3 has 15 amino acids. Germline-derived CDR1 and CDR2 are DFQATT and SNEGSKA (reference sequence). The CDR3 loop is CSARLAGGNNNEQFF. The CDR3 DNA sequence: TGCAGTGCCCGGCTAGCGGGGGGGAATAACAATGAGCAGTTCTTC.

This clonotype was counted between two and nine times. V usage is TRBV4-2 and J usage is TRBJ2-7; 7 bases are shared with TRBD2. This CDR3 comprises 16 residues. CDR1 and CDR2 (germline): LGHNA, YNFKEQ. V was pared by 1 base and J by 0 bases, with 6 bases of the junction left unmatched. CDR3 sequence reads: CASSQVWGGSSYEQYF. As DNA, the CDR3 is TGTGCCAGCAGCCAAGTTTGGGGGGGAAGCTCCTACGAGCAGTACTTC.

In DNA form, the CDR3 reads TGTGCCAGCAGTCGACAGGGGGCAGGTGGCTACACCTTC. Residues: CASSRQGAGGYTF. The rearrangement joins TRBV6-1 to TRBJ1-2, with 10 bases identical to TRBD1. V dropped 5 bases and J dropped 7; count of bases not matched to a gene: 4. Germline loops: CDR1 MNHNS, CDR2 SASEGT. The CDR3 runs 13 residues.

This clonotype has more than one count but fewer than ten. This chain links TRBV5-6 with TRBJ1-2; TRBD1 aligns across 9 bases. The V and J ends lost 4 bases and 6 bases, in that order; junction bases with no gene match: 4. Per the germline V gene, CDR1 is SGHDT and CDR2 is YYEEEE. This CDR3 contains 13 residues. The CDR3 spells CASSVGTGHGYTF. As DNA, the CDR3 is TGTGCCAGCAGCGTAGGGACAGGGCATGGCTACACCTTC.

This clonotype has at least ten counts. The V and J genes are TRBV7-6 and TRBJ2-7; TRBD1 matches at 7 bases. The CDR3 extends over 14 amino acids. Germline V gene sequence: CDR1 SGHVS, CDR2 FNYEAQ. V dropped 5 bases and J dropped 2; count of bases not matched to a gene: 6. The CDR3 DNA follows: TGTGCCAGCAGCCGTACCGGGACAGCCTACGAGCAGTACTTC. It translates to CASSRTGTAYEQYF.

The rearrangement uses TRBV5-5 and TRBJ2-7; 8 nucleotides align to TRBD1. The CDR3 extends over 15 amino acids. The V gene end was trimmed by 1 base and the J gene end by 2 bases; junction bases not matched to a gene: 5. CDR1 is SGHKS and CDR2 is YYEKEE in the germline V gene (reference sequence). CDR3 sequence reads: CASSLSSGGPYEQYF. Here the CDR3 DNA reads TGTGCCAGCAGCTTGTCTTCAGGGGGCCCCTACGAGCAGTACTTC.

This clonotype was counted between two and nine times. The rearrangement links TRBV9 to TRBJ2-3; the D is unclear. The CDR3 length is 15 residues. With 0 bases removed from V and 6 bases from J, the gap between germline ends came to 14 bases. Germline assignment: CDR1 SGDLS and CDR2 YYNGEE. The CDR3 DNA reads TGTGCCAGCAGCGTAGATCCATCAACGCAGGATACGCAGTATTTT. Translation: CASSVDPSTQDTQYF.

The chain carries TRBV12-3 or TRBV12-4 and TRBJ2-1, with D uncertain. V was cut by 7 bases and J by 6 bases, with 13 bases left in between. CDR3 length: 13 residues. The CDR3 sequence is CASMQSVSNEQFF. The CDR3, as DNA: TGTGCCAGCATGCAATCGGTTAGCAATGAGCAGTTCTTC.